This T cell receptor beta chain was found in a study of blood T cell repertoires in COVID-19. Per the germline V gene, CDR1 is SGHRS and CDR2 is YFSETQ. The V and J ends lost 4 bases and 6 bases, in that order; junction bases with no gene match: 6. This CDR3 contains 15 residues. Assay: immunoSEQ multiplex PCR; the TCRdb copy retains only in-frame clones and omits some. This table has 330,000 or so clones, around 87% appearing once. Input material: PBMCs or T cells enriched from blood (not recorded which). This sequence originates from a man aged 35-49 years in a cohort exposed to, infected with or recovered from COVID-19 (not recorded which). The V gene is TRBV5-1, the J gene TRBJ1-5; 11 bases line up with TRBD1. Written as DNA, the CDR3 is TGCGCCAGCAGCCTGGGACAGGGGGGGAGTCAGCCCCAGCATTTT. It yields the protein CASSLGQGGSQPQHF.